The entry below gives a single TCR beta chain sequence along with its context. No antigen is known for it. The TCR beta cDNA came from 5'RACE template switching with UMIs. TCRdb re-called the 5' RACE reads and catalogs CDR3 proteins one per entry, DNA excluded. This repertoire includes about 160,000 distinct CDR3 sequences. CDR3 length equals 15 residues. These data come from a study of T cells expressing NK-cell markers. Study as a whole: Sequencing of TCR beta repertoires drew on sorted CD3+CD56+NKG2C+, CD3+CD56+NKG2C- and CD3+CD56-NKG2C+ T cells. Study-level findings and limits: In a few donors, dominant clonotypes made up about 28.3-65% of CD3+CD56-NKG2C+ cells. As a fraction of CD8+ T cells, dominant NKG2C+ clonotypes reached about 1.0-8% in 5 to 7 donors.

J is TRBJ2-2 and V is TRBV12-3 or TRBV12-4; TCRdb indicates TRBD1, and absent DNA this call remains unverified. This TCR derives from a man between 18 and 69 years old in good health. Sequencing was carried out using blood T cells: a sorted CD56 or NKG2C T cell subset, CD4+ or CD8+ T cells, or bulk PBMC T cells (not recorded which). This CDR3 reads CASRRDASNTGELFF.